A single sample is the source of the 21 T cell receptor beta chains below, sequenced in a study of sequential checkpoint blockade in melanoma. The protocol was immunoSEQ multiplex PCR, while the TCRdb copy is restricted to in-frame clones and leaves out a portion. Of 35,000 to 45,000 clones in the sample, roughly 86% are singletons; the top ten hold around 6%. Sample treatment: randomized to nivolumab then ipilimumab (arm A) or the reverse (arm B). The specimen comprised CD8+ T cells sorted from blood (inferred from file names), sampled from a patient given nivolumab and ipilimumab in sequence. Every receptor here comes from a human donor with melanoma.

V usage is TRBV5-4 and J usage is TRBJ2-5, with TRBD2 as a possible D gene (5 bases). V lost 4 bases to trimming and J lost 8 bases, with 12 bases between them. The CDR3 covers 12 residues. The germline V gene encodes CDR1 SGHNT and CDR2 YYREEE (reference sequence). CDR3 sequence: CASSKDSTTQYF. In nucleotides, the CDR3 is TGTGCCAGCAGCAAGGACTCCACCACCCAGTACTTC.

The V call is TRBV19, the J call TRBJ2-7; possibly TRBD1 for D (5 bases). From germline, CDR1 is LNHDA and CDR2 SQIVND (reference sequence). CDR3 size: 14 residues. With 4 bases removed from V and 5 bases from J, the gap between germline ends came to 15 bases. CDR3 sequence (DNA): TGTGCCAGTAGTACCAGGGAATTTCTCCACGAGCAGTACTTC. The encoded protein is CASSTREFLHEQYF.

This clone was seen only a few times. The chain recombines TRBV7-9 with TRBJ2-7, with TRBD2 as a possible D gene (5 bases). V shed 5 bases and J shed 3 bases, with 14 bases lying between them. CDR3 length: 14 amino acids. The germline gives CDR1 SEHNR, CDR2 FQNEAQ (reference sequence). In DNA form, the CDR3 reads TGTGCCAGCAGCCCAGCGGCAGGTGTCTACGAGCAGTACTTC. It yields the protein CASSPAAGVYEQYF.

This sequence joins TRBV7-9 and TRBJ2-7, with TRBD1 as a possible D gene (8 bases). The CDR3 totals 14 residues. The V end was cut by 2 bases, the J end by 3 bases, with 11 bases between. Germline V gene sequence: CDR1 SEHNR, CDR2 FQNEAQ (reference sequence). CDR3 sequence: CASSLTGGVYEQYF. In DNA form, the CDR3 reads TGTGCCAGCAGCTTAACAGGGGGGGTCTACGAGCAGTACTTC.

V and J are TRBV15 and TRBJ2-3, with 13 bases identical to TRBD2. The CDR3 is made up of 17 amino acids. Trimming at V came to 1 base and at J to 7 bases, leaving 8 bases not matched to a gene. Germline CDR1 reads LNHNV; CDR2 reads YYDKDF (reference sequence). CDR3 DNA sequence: TGTGCCACCAGCAGAGCGGGGGGGGGACTAGCGGGAAATACGCAGTATTTT. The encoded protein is CATSRAGGGLAGNTQYF.

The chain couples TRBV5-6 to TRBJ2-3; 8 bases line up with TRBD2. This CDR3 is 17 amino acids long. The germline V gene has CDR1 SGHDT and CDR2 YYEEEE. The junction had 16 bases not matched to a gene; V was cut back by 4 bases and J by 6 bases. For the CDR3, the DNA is TGTGCCAGCAGCCCGAGGGGAGCGGGGGCCCCGGTGGATACGCAGTATTTT. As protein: CASSPRGAGAPVDTQYF.

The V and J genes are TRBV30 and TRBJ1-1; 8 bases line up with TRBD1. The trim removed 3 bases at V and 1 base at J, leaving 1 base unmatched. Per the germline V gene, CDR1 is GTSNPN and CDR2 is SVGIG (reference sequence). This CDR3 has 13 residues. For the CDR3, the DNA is TGTGCCTGGAGCGGGACAGGGAACACTGAAGCTTTCTTT. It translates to CAWSGTGNTEAFF.

CDR3 DNA: TGTGCCAGCAGTCCCTGGACAGGGGACGGGGCAGATAATGAAAAACTGTTTTTT. Amino acid sequence: CASSPWTGDGADNEKLFF. This chain links TRBV28 with TRBJ1-4; 9 positions agree with TRBD1. V gave up 5 bases and J gave up 4 bases; unmatched junction bases: 14. Germline V gene data show CDR1 as MDHEN and CDR2 as SYDVKM. This CDR3 comprises 18 residues. Variable domain in full (rest from reference TRBV28 and TRBJ1-4): DVKVTQSSRYLVKRTGEKVFLECVQDMDHENMFWYRQDPGLGLRLIYFSYDVKMKEKGDIPEGYSVSREKKERFSLILESASTNQTSMYLCASSPWTGDGADNEKLFFGSGTQLSVL.

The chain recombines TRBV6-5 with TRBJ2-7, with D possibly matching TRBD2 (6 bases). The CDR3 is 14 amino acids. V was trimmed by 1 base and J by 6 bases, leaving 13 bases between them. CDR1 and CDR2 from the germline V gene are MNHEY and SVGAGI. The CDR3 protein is CASSYFGGAPEQYF. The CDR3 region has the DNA TGTGCCAGCAGTTACTTTGGAGGGGCGCCCGAGCAGTACTTC.

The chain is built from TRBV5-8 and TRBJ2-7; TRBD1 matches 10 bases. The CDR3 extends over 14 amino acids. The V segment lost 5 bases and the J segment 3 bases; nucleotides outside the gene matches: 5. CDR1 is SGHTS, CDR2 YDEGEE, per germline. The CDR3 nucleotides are TGTGCCAGCAGTCCGGGACAGGGGAACTACGAGCAGTACTTC. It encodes CASSPGQGNYEQYF.

The CDR3 spells CASSLLQGNYGYTF. The CDR3 bases are TGTGCCAGCAGCCTATTACAGGGGAACTATGGCTACACCTTC. The chain carries TRBV5-4 and TRBJ1-2, with TRBD1 matching 7 bases. Germline V gene data show CDR1 as SGHNT and CDR2 as YYREEE (reference sequence). V lost 4 bases to trimming and J lost 2 bases; unmatched junction nucleotides: 5. This CDR3 region has 14 residues.

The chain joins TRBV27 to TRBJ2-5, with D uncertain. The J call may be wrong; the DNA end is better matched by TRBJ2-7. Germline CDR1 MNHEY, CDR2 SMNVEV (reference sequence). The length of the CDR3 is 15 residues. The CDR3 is CASSLVGDSSYEQYF. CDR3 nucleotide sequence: TGTGCCAGCAGTTTAGTAGGCGATAGCTCCTACGAGCAGTACTTC.

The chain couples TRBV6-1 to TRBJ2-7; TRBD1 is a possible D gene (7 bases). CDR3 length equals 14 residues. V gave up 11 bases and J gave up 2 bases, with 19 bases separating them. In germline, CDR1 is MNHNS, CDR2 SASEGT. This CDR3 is CASAWAGQPYEQYF. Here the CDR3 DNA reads TGTGCCTCAGCGTGGGCGGGACAGCCCTACGAGCAGTACTTC.

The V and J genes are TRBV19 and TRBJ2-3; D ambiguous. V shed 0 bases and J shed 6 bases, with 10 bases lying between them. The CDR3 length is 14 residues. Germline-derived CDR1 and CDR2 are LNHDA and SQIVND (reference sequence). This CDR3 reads CASSIDSYWDTQYF. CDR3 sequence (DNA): TGTGCCAGTAGTATAGATTCCTATTGGGATACGCAGTATTTT.

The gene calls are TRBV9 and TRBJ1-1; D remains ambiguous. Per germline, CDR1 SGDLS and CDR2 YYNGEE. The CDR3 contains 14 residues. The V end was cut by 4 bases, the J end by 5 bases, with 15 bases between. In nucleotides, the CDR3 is TGTGCCAGCAGCCCGGGTGGCGGGTTGACTGAAGCTTTCTTT. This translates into CASSPGGGLTEAFF.

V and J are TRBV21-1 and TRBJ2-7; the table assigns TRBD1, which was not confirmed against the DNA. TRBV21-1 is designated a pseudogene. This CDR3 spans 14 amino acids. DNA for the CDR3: TGTGCCAGCAGCAAGCAGGGGAATGATGGCGAGCAGTACTTC. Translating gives CASSKQGNDGEQYF.

The CDR3 loop reads CASSQDELVISYNEQFF. CDR3 nucleotide sequence: TGTGCCAGCAGCCAAGATGAACTAGTAATCTCCTACAATGAGCAGTTCTTC. The genes are TRBV14 and TRBJ2-1, with D possibly TRBD2 on 5 matching bases. V was cut by 0 bases and J by 0 bases, with 12 bases left in between. This CDR3 spans 17 amino acids. The germline gives CDR1 SGHDN, CDR2 FVKESK. The variable domain in full, with the rest retrieved from reference TRBV14 and TRBJ2-1, is EAGVTQFPSHSVIEKGQTVTLRCDPISGHDNLYWYRRVMGKEIKFLLHFVKESKQDESGMPNNRFLAERTGGTYSTLKVQPAELEDSGVYFCASSQDELVISYNEQFFGPGTRLTVL.

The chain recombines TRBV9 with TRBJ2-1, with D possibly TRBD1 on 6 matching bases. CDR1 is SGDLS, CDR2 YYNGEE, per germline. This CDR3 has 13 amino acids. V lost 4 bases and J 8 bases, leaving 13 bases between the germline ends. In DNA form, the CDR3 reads TGTGCCAGCAGCACGGGACAACCCGATGAGCAGTTCTTC. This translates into CASSTGQPDEQFF. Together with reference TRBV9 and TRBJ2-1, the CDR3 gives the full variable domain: DSGVTQTPKHLITATGQRVTLRCSPRSGDLSVYWYQQSLDQGLQFLIQYYNGEERAKGNILERFSAQQFPDLHSELNLSSLELGDSALYFCASSTGQPDEQFFGPGTRLTVL.

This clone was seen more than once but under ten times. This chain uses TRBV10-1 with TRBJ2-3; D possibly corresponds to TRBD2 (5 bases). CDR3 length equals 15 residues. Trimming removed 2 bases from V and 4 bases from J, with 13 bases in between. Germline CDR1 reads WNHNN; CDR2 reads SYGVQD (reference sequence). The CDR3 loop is CASSERGAAADTQYF. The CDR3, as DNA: TGCGCCAGCAGTGAGCGCGGAGCGGCGGCAGATACGCAGTATTTT.

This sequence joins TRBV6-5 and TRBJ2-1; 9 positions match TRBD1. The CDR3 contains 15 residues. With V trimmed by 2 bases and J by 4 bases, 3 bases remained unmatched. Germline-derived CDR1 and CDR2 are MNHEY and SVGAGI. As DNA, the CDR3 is TGTGCCAGCAGTTACACGACAGGGGGTTACAATGAGCAGTTCTTC. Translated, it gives CASSYTTGGYNEQFF.

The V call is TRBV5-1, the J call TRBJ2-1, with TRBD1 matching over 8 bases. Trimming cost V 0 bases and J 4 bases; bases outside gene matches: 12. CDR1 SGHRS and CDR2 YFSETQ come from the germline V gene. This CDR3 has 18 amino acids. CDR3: CASSLVILGTGGYNEQFF. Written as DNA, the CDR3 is TGCGCCAGCAGCTTGGTTATTCTCGGGACAGGCGGATACAATGAGCAGTTCTTC.